The 31 T cell receptor beta chains given below trace back to one sample, sequenced in a study of shared clonotypes between healthy human individuals. Terminally differentiated effector memory CD45RA+ cells were excluded by CCR7 positive selection of CD45RO-negative cells. Some clones are missing from TCRdb's copy, which holds only in-frame ones; the method was immunoSEQ multiplex PCR. The sample lists about 2,100,000 clones, more than 85% occurring once. Sequencing used naive CD8+ T cells from PBMCs. Source of these receptors: a man aged 18 to 29 in good health. Some clones in this sample may be carry-over from other donors' samples.

J is TRBJ2-7 and V is TRBV29-1, with unresolved D. This CDR3 is built from 14 residues. Trimming left V 7 bases short and J 2 bases short, with 18 bases between. Germline loops: CDR1 SQVTM, CDR2 ANQGSEA. The CDR3 spells CSAIPPRNPYEQYF. The CDR3 DNA is TGCAGCGCTATCCCTCCTAGGAACCCCTACGAGCAGTACTTC.

The rearrangement joins TRBV28 to TRBJ1-3; D unresolved. CDR1 is MDHEN, CDR2 SYDVKM, per germline. CDR3 length: 13 amino acids. Trimming cost V 5 bases and J 9 bases, with 14 bases left between them. Here the CDR3 DNA reads TGTGCCAGCAGTATATACCTTAGCGGCACCATATATTTT. It specifies CASSIYLSGTIYF.

The chain couples TRBV19 to TRBJ2-7; TRBD2 aligns across 7 bases. Germline V gives CDR1 LNHDA, CDR2 SQIVND (reference sequence). The trim removed 5 bases at V and 2 bases at J, leaving 6 bases unmatched. CDR3 length: 14 amino acids. The CDR3 loop is CASSSGGGTYEQYF. CDR3 bases: TGTGCCAGTAGTTCAGGCGGGGGTACCTACGAGCAGTACTTC. Drawing the rest from reference TRBV19 and TRBJ2-7, the complete variable domain is DGGITQSPKYLFRKEGQNVTLSCEQNLNHDAMYWYRQDPGQGLRLIYYSQIVNDFQKGDIAEGYSVSREKKESFPLTVTSAQKNPTAFYLCASSSGGGTYEQYFGPGTRLTVT.

The rearrangement joins TRBV9 to TRBJ2-2; TRBD1 matches 7 bases. V shed 3 bases, J shed 6 bases, and the junction held 2 bases outside the gene matches. Germline CDR1 is SGDLS and CDR2 is YYNGEE. This CDR3 is built from 13 residues. The CDR3 protein is CASSGGGAGELFF. The CDR3 nucleotides are TGTGCCAGCAGCGGAGGGGGCGCCGGGGAGCTGTTTTTT.

The chain links TRBV7-9 to TRBJ2-7, with D possibly being TRBD1 (7 bases). Germline CDR1 SEHNR, CDR2 FQNEAQ (reference sequence). The CDR3 covers 16 residues. V was shortened by 5 bases and J by 1 base, with 18 bases between the two germline ends. The CDR3 DNA sequence: TGTGCCAGCAGCCCCAAATCGGCAGGGGGGTCCTACGAGCAGTACTTC. It specifies CASSPKSAGGSYEQYF.

Worth noting for this clone: The same CDR3 can be traced to other DNA sequences in this sample. The genes are TRBV9 and TRBJ2-1; D is perhaps TRBD1 or TRBD2 (5 bases each). Between the trimmed V and J ends, which lost 4 bases and 10 bases, there was a span of 12 bases. Germline CDR1 is SGDLS and CDR2 is YYNGEE. The CDR3 runs 12 residues. This chain's CDR3 is CASSSRGDEQFF. DNA of the CDR3: TGTGCCAGCAGCAGCCGGGGCGACGAGCAGTTCTTC. The entire variable domain, with the rest obtained from reference TRBV9 and TRBJ2-1, is as follows: DSGVTQTPKHLITATGQRVTLRCSPRSGDLSVYWYQQSLDQGLQFLIQYYNGEERAKGNILERFSAQQFPDLHSELNLSSLELGDSALYFCASSSRGDEQFFGPGTRLTVL.

The rearrangement uses TRBV28 and TRBJ1-2; 7 bases align to TRBD1. The CDR3 sequence is 12 residues long. V lost 11 bases and J lost 4; bases outside the gene matches: 7. Germline V gene data show CDR1 as MDHEN and CDR2 as SYDVKM. CDR3 amino acids: CAGHRGGYGYTF. As DNA, the CDR3 is TGTGCCGGCCACAGGGGAGGCTATGGCTACACCTTC.

This chain links TRBV21-1 with TRBJ2-3; the tabulated D call, TRBD1, remains unverified against the DNA. TRBV21-1 corresponds to a pseudogene. The CDR3 length is 14 residues. In DNA form, the CDR3 reads TGTGCCAGGGACAGGGACATTAGCACAGATACGCAGTATTTT. Translation: CARDRDISTDTQYF.

This clone was found once. Other DNA variants within this sample encode the same CDR3. The rearrangement uses TRBV11-2 and TRBJ2-7; 11 positions agree with TRBD1. V dropped 3 bases and J dropped 4; count of bases not matched to a gene: 2. Germline V gene sequence: CDR1 SGHAT, CDR2 FQNNGV. CDR3 length: 14 amino acids. The CDR3 loop reads CASSLGQGGYEQYF. The DNA for the CDR3 is TGTGCCAGCAGCTTGGGACAGGGGGGTTACGAGCAGTACTTC.

The chain recombines TRBV7-9 with TRBJ2-5, with TRBD2 identical over 7 bases. In germline, CDR1 is SEHNR, CDR2 FQNEAQ (reference sequence). The CDR3 has 15 amino acids. V shed 5 bases and J 2 bases; nucleotides not matched to a gene: 8. The CDR3 loop is CASSKRETLQETQYF. Here the CDR3 DNA reads TGTGCCAGCAGCAAGCGGGAAACACTGCAAGAGACCCAGTACTTC.

The chain carries TRBV5-4 and TRBJ2-7, with a possible D match to TRBD1 (5 bases). CDR1 and CDR2 from the germline V gene are SGHNT and YYREEE (reference sequence). V lost 4 bases and J 0 bases, leaving 8 bases between the germline ends. The CDR3 has 13 amino acids. CDR3 in DNA: TGTGCCAGCAGCCGACAGAGCTCCTACGAGCAGTACTTC. Translation: CASSRQSSYEQYF.

In the case of this clone: The sample carries other DNA sequences with the same CDR3. V gene TRBV7-9 combines with J gene TRBJ2-3; D is perhaps TRBD2 (6 bases). CDR3 length equals 12 residues. Per the germline V gene, CDR1 is SEHNR and CDR2 is FQNEAQ (reference sequence). The V and J ends lost 6 bases and 6 bases respectively, with 10 bases between them. CDR3 nucleotide sequence: TGTGCCAGCAGTTCCCGGGGGGATACGCAGTATTTT. Protein: CASSSRGDTQYF.

Worth noting for this clone: Other DNA sequences in the sample encode the same CDR3. CDR3 nucleotide sequence: TGCGCCAGCAGTGAGTCAGGCGAGCAGTACTTC. Residues: CASSESGEQYF. The rearrangement joins TRBV10-1 to TRBJ2-7; no clear D gene. This CDR3 spans 11 amino acids. With 0 bases removed from V and 6 bases from J, the gap between germline ends came to 3 bases. CDR1 is WNHNN and CDR2 is SYGVQD in the germline V gene (reference sequence).

Turning to this clone: At the DNA level, this CDR3 is encoded by other sequences in the same sample as well. The rearrangement links TRBV27 to TRBJ2-3, with no clear D. Germline V gives CDR1 MNHEY, CDR2 SMNVEV (reference sequence). This CDR3 comprises 11 residues. The V gene lost 8 bases and the J gene lost 5 bases, with 8 bases spanning the gap. CDR3 sequence reads: CASLWGDTQYF. In DNA, the CDR3 is TGTGCCAGCCTCTGGGGAGATACGCAGTATTTT.

The chain has TRBV7-9 and TRBJ2-7; 7 bases are shared with TRBD1. Germline V gene lookup returns CDR1 SEHNR and CDR2 FQNEAQ (reference sequence). This CDR3 spans 13 amino acids. With V trimmed by 4 bases and J by 3 bases, 3 bases remained unmatched. The CDR3 region is CASSSTGVYEQYF. For the CDR3, the DNA is TGTGCCAGCAGCTCCACAGGGGTCTACGAGCAGTACTTC.

This clone was recorded once. The junction differs from germline at one of its ends, possibly a read error. The chain uses TRBV6-1 and TRBJ2-1; D gene uncertain. This CDR3 region has 15 residues. Germline V CDR1 and CDR2: MNHNS, SASEGT. CDR3 loop: CASSEELPSYNEQFF. CDR3 in DNA: TGTGCCAGCAGCGAAGAACTGCCCTCCTACAATGAGCAGTTCTTC.

The V call is TRBV28, the J call TRBJ2-2, with D possibly being TRBD2 (5 bases). The CDR3 is 13 amino acids. Between the trimmed V and J ends, which lost 8 bases and 1 base, there was a span of 8 bases. CDR1 and CDR2 from the germline V gene are MDHEN and SYDVKM. CDR3 in amino acids: CASERLNTGELFF. CDR3 DNA sequence: TGTGCCAGCGAGCGGTTGAACACCGGGGAGCTGTTTTTT.

J is TRBJ2-2 and V is TRBV7-9; weak D call: TRBD1 (6 bases). Germline assignment: CDR1 SEHNR and CDR2 FQNEAQ (reference sequence). CDR3 length: 15 amino acids. Trimming shortened V by 5 bases and J by 1 base, and 11 bases separated the two germline ends. Written as DNA, the CDR3 is TGTGCCAGCAGCACCCGGACAGAGAACACCGGGGAGCTGTTTTTT. It yields the protein CASSTRTENTGELFF.

This chain uses TRBV27 with TRBJ2-3, with 9 bases fitting TRBD1. V trimming: 6 bases; J trimming: 3 bases; junction bases outside the gene matches: 4. The CDR3 contains 14 residues. Per germline, CDR1 MNHEY and CDR2 SMNVEV (reference sequence). CDR3 loop: CASRRTGETDTQYF. As DNA, the CDR3 is TGTGCCAGCAGACGGACAGGGGAGACAGATACGCAGTATTTT.

This chain uses TRBV7-9 with TRBJ2-1; D might be TRBD2 (5 bases). Germline CDR1 and CDR2: SEHNR and FQNEAQ (reference sequence). V was cut by 4 bases and J by 7 bases, with 11 bases left in between. The CDR3 contains 13 residues. The CDR3 coding sequence is TGTGCCAGCAGCTCCCGTGAGGGAAATGAGCAGTTCTTC. It encodes CASSSREGNEQFF.

The chain is built from TRBV2 and TRBJ2-5, with a possible D match to TRBD1 (5 bases). This CDR3 has 16 residues. V was cut by 1 base and J by 4 bases, with 16 bases left in between. CDR1 SNHLY and CDR2 FYNNEI come from the germline V gene. This CDR3 reads CASSEGAQSGAETQYF. The CDR3 DNA sequence: TGTGCCAGCAGTGAAGGGGCCCAGTCTGGGGCAGAGACCCAGTACTTC.

The rearrangement links TRBV27 to TRBJ2-1; D possibly corresponds to TRBD2 (6 bases). Trimming stripped 2 bases from V and 2 bases from J, with 19 bases between. CDR1 and CDR2 (germline): MNHEY, SMNVEV (reference sequence). The CDR3 has 18 amino acids. The CDR3 nucleotides are TGTGCCAGCAGTTTAATCTCTGAATGGGGGGTGACCTACAATGAGCAGTTCTTC. Translated, it gives CASSLISEWGVTYNEQFF.

The chain employs TRBV13 and TRBJ1-1, with a weak D call TRBD1 (6 bases). The V gene lost 1 base and the J gene lost 3 bases, with 24 bases spanning the gap. The CDR3 is 19 amino acids. Germline V gene sequence: CDR1 PRHDT, CDR2 FYEKMQ (reference sequence). The DNA of the CDR3 is TGTGCCAGCAGCTTAGTGAATGGTCAGGGGATTTATGAGGACACTGAAGCTTTCTTT. This gives the protein CASSLVNGQGIYEDTEAFF.

V is TRBV27 and J is TRBJ1-1, with D uncertain. Germline assignment: CDR1 MNHEY and CDR2 SMNVEV (reference sequence). The CDR3 covers 15 residues. V was shortened by 4 bases and J by 2 bases, with 14 bases between the two germline ends. The CDR3 sequence is CASSYGPGFNTEAFF. Here the CDR3 DNA reads TGTGCCAGCAGTTATGGCCCGGGATTTAACACTGAAGCTTTCTTT.

The chain recombines TRBV6-5 with TRBJ1-1; 7 nucleotides match TRBD1. The germline V gene has CDR1 MNHEY and CDR2 SVGAGI. This CDR3 region has 15 residues. With 7 bases clipped from V and 3 bases from J, the junction kept 11 bases outside the gene matches. The DNA for the CDR3 is TGTGCCAGCAAAGGAAGGGGGCACCTTTACACTGAAGCTTTCTTT. Amino acids: CASKGRGHLYTEAFF.

This clone appeared once. V usage is TRBV28 and J usage is TRBJ2-2; D is uncertain. This CDR3 has 14 residues. The V gene lost 6 bases and the J gene lost 0 bases, with 8 bases spanning the gap. The germline CDR1 and CDR2 sequences are MDHEN and SYDVKM. The CDR3 spells CASRPDPNTGELFF. DNA for the CDR3: TGTGCCAGCAGGCCGGACCCGAACACCGGGGAGCTGTTTTTT.

J is TRBJ1-1 and V is TRBV27, with D possibly TRBD1 on 6 matching bases. Germline V gives CDR1 MNHEY, CDR2 SMNVEV (reference sequence). The CDR3 length is 13 residues. The V end lost 3 bases, the J end lost 6 bases, and 11 bases lay between the germline ends. The CDR3 bases are TGTGCCAGCAGTTTGCTGGGGGGCCCTGAAGCTTTCTTT. The encoded protein is CASSLLGGPEAFF.

The chain has TRBV15 and TRBJ1-4, with 8 bases that match TRBD1. V shed 2 bases, J shed 6 bases, and the junction held 11 bases outside the gene matches. Germline CDR1 reads LNHNV; CDR2 reads YYDKDF (reference sequence). The CDR3 loop spans 17 amino acids. The CDR3 protein is CATSRTPDREWDEKLFF. The CDR3 nucleotides read TGTGCCACCAGCAGAACCCCGGACAGGGAGTGGGATGAAAAACTGTTTTTT.

V gene TRBV7-9 combines with J gene TRBJ2-7, with D maybe TRBD2 (6 bases). With 4 bases removed from V and 7 bases from J, the gap between germline ends came to 14 bases. CDR3 length: 13 amino acids. The germline CDR1 and CDR2 sequences are SEHNR and FQNEAQ (reference sequence). The DNA of the CDR3 is TGTGCCAGCAGCTGGGCGGGGAGGAGAGAGCAGTACTTC. Encoded protein: CASSWAGRREQYF.

J is TRBJ2-3 and V is TRBV7-6; D is ambiguous. V lost 3 bases to trimming and J lost 0 bases, with 13 bases between them. The CDR3 has 16 residues. Germline V CDR1 and CDR2: SGHVS, FNYEAQ. The CDR3 loop reads CASSLVGPGSTDTQYF. CDR3 bases: TGTGCCAGCAGCTTGGTAGGGCCCGGGAGCACAGATACGCAGTATTTT.

The gene calls are TRBV13 and TRBJ1-2; 7 bases match TRBD1. CDR3 size: 12 residues. Germline V CDR1 and CDR2: PRHDT, FYEKMQ (reference sequence). V shed 4 bases and J 9 bases; nucleotides not matched to a gene: 5. CDR3 DNA: TGTGCCAGCAGCTCCAAGGACAGGAGCTACACCTTC. This sequence encodes CASSSKDRSYTF.